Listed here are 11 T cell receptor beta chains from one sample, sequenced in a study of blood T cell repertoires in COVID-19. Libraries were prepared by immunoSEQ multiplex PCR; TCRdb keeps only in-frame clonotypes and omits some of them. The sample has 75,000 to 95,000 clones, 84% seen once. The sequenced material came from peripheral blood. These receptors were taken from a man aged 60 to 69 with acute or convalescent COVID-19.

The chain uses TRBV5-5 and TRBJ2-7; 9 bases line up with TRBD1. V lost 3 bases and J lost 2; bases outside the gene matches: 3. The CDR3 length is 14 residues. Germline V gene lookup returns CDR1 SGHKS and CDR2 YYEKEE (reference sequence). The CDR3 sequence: CASSSTGGPYEQYF. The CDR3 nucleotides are TGTGCCAGCAGCTCTACAGGGGGCCCCTACGAGCAGTACTTC. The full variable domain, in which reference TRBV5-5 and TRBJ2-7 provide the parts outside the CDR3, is DAGVTQSPTHLIKTRGQQVTLRCSPISGHKSVSWYQQVLGQGPQFIFQYYEKEERGRGNFPDRFSARQFPNYSSELNVNALLLGDSALYLCASSSTGGPYEQYFGPGTRLTVT.

The CDR3 DNA follows: TGTGCCATCAGTGATGGGGGGGCTGGGGCCAACGTCCTGACTTTC. Encoded protein: CAISDGGAGANVLTF. The V gene is TRBV10-3, the J gene TRBJ2-6; the match to TRBD2 covers 7 bases. V lost 3 bases, J lost 2 bases, and 1 base stayed unmatched. The germline V gene encodes CDR1 ENHRY and CDR2 SYGVKD. There are 15 residues in the CDR3.

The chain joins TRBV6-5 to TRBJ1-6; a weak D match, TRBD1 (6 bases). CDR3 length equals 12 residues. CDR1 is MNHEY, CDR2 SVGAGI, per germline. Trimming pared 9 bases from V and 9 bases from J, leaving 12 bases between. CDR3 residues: CASNTGFSPLHF. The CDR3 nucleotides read TGTGCCAGTAATACAGGGTTTTCACCCCTCCACTTT.

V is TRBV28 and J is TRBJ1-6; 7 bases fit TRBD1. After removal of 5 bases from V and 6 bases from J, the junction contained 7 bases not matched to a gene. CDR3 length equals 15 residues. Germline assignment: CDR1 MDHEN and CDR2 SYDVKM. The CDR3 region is CASSPIGQVNSPLHF. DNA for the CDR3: TGTGCCAGCAGTCCCATCGGACAGGTTAATTCACCCCTCCACTTT.

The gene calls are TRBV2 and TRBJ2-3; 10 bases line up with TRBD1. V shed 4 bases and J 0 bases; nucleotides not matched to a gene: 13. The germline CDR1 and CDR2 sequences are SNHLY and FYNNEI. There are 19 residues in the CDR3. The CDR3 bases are TGTGCCAGCAGTGGATTGGGAGGGACAGGGGAGGTTAGCACAGATACGCAGTATTTT. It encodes CASSGLGGTGEVSTDTQYF.

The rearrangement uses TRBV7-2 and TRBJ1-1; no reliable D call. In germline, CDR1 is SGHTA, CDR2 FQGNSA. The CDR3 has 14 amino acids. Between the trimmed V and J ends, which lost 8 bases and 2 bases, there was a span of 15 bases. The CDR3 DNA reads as TGTGCCAGCGCCGTCGACGGGAGAAACACTGAAGCTTTCTTT. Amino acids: CASAVDGRNTEAFF.

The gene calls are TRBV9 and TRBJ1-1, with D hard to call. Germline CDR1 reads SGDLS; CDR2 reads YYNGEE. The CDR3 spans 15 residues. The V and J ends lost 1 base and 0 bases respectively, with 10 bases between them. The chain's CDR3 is CASSVTGRMNTEAFF. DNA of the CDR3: TGTGCCAGCAGCGTAACTGGTAGAATGAACACTGAAGCTTTCTTT.

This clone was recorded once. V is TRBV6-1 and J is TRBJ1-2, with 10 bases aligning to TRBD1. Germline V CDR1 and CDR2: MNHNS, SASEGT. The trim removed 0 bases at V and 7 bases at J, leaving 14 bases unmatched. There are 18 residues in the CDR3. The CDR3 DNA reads TGTGCCAGCAGTGAAGCCTCCCCGAGACAGGGGGCGATAAGTGGCTACACCTTC. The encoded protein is CASSEASPRQGAISGYTF.

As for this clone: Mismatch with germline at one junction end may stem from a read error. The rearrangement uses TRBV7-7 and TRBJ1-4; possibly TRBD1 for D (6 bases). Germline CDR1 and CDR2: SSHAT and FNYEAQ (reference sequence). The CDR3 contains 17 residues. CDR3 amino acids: CASSLGRGERTNEKLFF. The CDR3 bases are TGTGCTAGCAGCTTAGGCAGGGGAGAGCGCACTAATGAAAAACTGTTTTTT.

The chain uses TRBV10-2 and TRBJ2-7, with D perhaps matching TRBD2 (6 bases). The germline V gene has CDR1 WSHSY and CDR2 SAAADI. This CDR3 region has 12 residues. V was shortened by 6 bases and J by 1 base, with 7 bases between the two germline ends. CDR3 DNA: TGCGCCAGCAGCGCGGGATCCTACGAGCAGTACGTC. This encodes CASSAGSYEQYV.

The CDR3 nucleotides read TGTGCCAGCACCTCCCGAGAAAGGGGTCCGTTCTTC. This codes for CASTSRERGPFF. The chain links TRBV28 to TRBJ2-1; D might be TRBD1 (5 bases). Germline lookup yields CDR1 MDHEN and CDR2 SYDVKM. The CDR3 has 12 residues. Trimming left V 7 bases short and J 15 bases short, with 19 bases between.